This T cell receptor beta chain emerged from a study of blood T cells in healthy people across ages. The authors ran a second PCR of roughly 6 to 12 cycles using a sample-barcoded 5' primer and a J-beta primer mix. TCRdb called the 5' RACE reads again in MiXCR, with one record for every CDR3 protein. The table lists approximately 780,000 distinct CDR3 sequences, around 24% of them singletons. The same data also contributed to another study, on T cells of mothers and their children.

Sequenced input: blood. The source of this sequence is a boy between 10 and 17 years old in good health.

The DNA for the CDR3 is TGTGCCAGCCTGGCGAACAGCATATCCACTGAAGCTTTCTTT. As protein: CASLANSISTEAFF. V gene TRBV5-5 combines with J gene TRBJ1-1; D not certain. The CDR3 extends over 14 amino acids. V dropped 7 bases and J dropped 4 bases, with 17 bases sitting between them. Per germline, CDR1 SGHKS and CDR2 YYEKEE (reference sequence). The complete variable domain, with remaining parts taken from reference TRBV5-5 and TRBJ1-1, reads DAGVTQSPTHLIKTRGQQVTLRCSPISGHKSVSWYQQVLGQGPQFIFQYYEKEERGRGNFPDRFSARQFPNYSSELNVNALLLGDSALYLCASLANSISTEAFFGQGTRLTVV.